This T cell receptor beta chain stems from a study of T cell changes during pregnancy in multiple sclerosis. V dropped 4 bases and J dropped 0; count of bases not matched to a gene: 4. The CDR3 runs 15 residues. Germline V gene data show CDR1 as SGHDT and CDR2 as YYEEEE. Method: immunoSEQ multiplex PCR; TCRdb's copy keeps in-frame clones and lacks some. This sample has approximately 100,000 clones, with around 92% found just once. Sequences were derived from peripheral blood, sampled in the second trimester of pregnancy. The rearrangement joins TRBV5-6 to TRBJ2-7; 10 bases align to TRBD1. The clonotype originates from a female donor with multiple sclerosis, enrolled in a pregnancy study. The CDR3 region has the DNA TGTGCCAGCAGCGGGGACAGGGGAAACTCCTACGAGCAGTACTTC. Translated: CASSGDRGNSYEQYF. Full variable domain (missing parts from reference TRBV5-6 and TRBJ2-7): DAGVTQSPTHLIKTRGQQVTLRCSPKSGHDTVSWYQQALGQGPQFIFQYYEEEERQRGNFPDRFSGHQFPNYSSELNVNALLLGDSALYLCASSGDRGNSYEQYFGPGTRLTVT.